Following are 9 T cell receptor beta chains from one sample sequenced in a study of patients and donors after allogeneic stem cell transplantation. TCRdb re-derived calls from the RT-PCR reads in MiXCR, one entry per CDR3 protein. In the table there are 190,000 or so distinct CDR3 sequences, 41% of which are singletons. The sample was blood, either unsorted or a sorted T cell fraction (not recorded which). The source of these receptors is a human donor who was either an allogeneic HSCT recipient or a stem cell or donor lymphocyte infusion donor (not recorded which). It is not recorded whose cells these are; they may come from a transplant donor.

This clonotype turned up a few times. Here the CDR3 reads CASSTGQTANYGYTF. CDR3 nucleotides: TGTGCCAGCAGCACCGGACAGACCGCTAACTATGGCTACACCTTC. The J gene is TRBJ1-2, the V gene TRBV13, with a possible D match to TRBD1 (6 bases). The CDR3 totals 15 residues. V lost 5 bases and J lost 0, with 13 bases in between. Per germline, CDR1 PRHDT and CDR2 FYEKMQ (reference sequence). Drawing the rest from reference TRBV13 and TRBJ1-2, the complete variable domain is AAGVIQSPRHLIKEKRETATLKCYPIPRHDTVYWYQQGPGQDPQFLISFYEKMQSDKGSIPDRFSAQQFSDYHSELNMSSLELGDSALYFCASSTGQTANYGYTFGSGTRLTVV.

This clonotype occurred a few times. V usage is TRBV9 and J usage is TRBJ1-5; no firm D call. This CDR3 has 11 residues. Germline V lookup: CDR1 SGDLS, CDR2 YYNGEE. V was pared by 1 base and J by 4 bases, with 0 bases between. The CDR3 protein is CASSVNQPQHF. CDR3 sequence (DNA): TGTGCCAGCAGCGTAAATCAGCCCCAGCATTTT.

This clonotype was counted a few times. V usage is TRBV6-5 and J usage is TRBJ2-2; D is undetermined. V was pared by 0 bases and J by 2 bases, with 4 bases between. The CDR3 runs to 14 residues. Germline lookup yields CDR1 MNHEY and CDR2 SVGAGI. Here the CDR3 DNA reads TGTGCCAGCAGTTACTCCGGAAACACCGGGGAGCTGTTTTTT. Protein product: CASSYSGNTGELFF.

This clonotype was observed a single time. This chain uses TRBV11-2 with TRBJ1-1; D possibly corresponds to TRBD1 (6 bases). The CDR3 is made up of 15 amino acids. Germline-derived CDR1 and CDR2 are SGHAT and FQNNGV. V lost 0 bases and J lost 0, with 8 bases in between. The CDR3 bases are TGTGCCAGCAGCTTAGATCAGGGGATGAACACTGAAGCTTTCTTT. Its protein is CASSLDQGMNTEAFF.

This rearrangement joins TRBV6-2 or TRBV6-3 to TRBJ2-1; 11 bases are a match to TRBD2. This CDR3 is built from 20 residues. Germline V gene lookup returns CDR1 MNHEY and CDR2 SVGEGT. The trim removed 0 bases at V and 5 bases at J, leaving 15 bases unmatched. CDR3 residues: CASSYSTDTGTSGNNNEQFF. The CDR3 DNA is TGTGCCAGCAGTTACTCGACAGATACCGGGACTAGCGGTAATAACAATGAGCAGTTCTTC.

This sequence joins TRBV7-9 and TRBJ2-1; 14 bases align to TRBD2. Germline lookup yields CDR1 SEHNR and CDR2 FQNEAQ (reference sequence). Losses at the gene ends were 6 bases for V and 7 bases for J; bases not matched to a gene: 11. This CDR3 is built from 17 residues. CDR3 loop: CASRKPGGLAGENEQFF. In DNA form, the CDR3 reads TGTGCCAGCAGGAAACCAGGGGGACTAGCGGGAGAAAATGAGCAGTTCTTC.

As for this clonotype: At one end, the junction sequence differs from germline, possibly due to a read error. The J gene is TRBJ2-7, the V gene TRBV5-1; 7 bases line up with TRBD2. The CDR3 loop spans 16 amino acids. The V gene's germline CDR1 is SGHRS and CDR2 YFSETQ. CDR3 nucleotides: TGCGCCAGCAGCTTGGTAACCGGCGGGAGCTCCGACGAGCAGTACTTC. Translation gives CASSLVTGGSSDEQYF.

This clonotype was seen a handful of times. The gene calls are TRBV20-1 and TRBJ1-5; unclear D gene. This CDR3 spans 16 amino acids. Germline V lookup: CDR1 DFQATT, CDR2 SNEGSKA (reference sequence). V was trimmed by 0 bases and J by 0 bases, leaving 12 bases between them. Here the CDR3 reads CSARDPRDDSNQPQHF. The DNA for the CDR3 is TGCAGTGCTAGAGACCCAAGGGATGATAGCAATCAGCCCCAGCATTTT.

The chain joins TRBV12-3 or TRBV12-4 to TRBJ2-1, with 7 bases that match TRBD2. V dropped 8 bases and J dropped 14; count of bases not matched to a gene: 9. This CDR3 contains 11 residues. This CDR3 is CASGTGGTKFF. CDR3 nucleotides: TGTGCCAGCGGAACGGGAGGTACGAAGTTCTTC.